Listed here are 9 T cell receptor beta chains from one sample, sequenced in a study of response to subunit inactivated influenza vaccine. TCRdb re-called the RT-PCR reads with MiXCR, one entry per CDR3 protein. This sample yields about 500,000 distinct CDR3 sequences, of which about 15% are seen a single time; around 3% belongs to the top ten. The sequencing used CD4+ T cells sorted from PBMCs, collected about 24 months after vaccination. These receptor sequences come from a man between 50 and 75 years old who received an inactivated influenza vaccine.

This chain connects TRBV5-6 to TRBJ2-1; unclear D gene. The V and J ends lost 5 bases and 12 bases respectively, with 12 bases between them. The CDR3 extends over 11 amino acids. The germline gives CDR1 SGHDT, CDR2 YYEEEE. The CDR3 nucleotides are TGTGCCAGCAGGAAGTCAGGTGCGCAGTTCTTC. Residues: CASRKSGAQFF. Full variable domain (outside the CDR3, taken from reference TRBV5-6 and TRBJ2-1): DAGVTQSPTHLIKTRGQQVTLRCSPKSGHDTVSWYQQALGQGPQFIFQYYEEEERQRGNFPDRFSGHQFPNYSSELNVNALLLGDSALYLCASRKSGAQFFGPGTRLTVL.

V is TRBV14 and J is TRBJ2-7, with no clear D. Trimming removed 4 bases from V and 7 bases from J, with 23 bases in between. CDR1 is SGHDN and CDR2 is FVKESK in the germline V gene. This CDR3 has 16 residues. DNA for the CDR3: TGTGCCAGCAGCCCTCTGGCCGGAGCCTTCGTAAGTGAGCAGTACTTC. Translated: CASSPLAGAFVSEQYF.

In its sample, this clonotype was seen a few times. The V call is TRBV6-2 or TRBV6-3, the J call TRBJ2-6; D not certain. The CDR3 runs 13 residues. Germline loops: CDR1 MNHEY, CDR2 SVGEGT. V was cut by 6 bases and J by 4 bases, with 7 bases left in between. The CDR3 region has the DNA TGTGCCAGCAGCCCTGTCGGGGCCAACGTCCTGACTTTC. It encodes CASSPVGANVLTF.

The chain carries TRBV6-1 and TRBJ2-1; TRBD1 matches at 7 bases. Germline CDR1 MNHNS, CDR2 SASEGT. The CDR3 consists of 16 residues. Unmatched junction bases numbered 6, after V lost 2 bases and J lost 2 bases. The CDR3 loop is CASSELGQGAYNEQFF. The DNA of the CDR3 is TGTGCCAGCAGTGAACTAGGGCAGGGGGCCTACAATGAGCAGTTCTTC.

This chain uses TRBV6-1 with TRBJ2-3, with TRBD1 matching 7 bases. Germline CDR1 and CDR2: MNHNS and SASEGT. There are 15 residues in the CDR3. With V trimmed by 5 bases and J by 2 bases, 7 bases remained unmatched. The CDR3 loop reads CASSTGTEYTDTQYF. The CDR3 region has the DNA TGTGCCAGCAGTACCGGGACAGAATACACAGATACGCAGTATTTT.

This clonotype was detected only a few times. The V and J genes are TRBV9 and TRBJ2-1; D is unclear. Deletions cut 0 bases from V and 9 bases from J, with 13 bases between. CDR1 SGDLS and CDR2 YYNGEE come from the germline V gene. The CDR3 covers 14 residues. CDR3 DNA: TGTGCCAGCAGCGTAGATGGAACCGCTGTTGAGCAGTTCTTC. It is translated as CASSVDGTAVEQFF.

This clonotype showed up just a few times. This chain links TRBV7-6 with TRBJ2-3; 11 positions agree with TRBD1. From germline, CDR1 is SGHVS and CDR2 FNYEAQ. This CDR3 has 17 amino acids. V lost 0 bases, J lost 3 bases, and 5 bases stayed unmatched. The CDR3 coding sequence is TGTGCCAGCAGCTTAGCTGGACAGGGGGCGAGTACAGATACGCAGTATTTT. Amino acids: CASSLAGQGASTDTQYF.

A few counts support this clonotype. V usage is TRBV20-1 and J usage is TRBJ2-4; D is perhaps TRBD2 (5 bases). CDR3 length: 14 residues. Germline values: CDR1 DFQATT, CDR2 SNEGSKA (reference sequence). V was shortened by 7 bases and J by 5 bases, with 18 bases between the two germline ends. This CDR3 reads CSGRRANGENIQYF. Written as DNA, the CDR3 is TGCAGTGGGCGCAGAGCCAACGGGGAAAACATTCAGTACTTC.

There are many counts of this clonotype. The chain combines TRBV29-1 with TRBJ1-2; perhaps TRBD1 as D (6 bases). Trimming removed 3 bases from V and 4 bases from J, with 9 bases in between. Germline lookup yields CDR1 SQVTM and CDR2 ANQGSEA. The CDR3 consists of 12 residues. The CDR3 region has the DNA TGCAGCGTTGAGGGGGCAGGCTATGGCTACACCTTC. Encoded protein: CSVEGAGYGYTF. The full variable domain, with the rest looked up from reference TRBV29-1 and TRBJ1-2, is SAVISQKPSRDICQRGTSLTIQCQVDSQVTMMFWYRQQPGQSLTLIATANQGSEATYESGFVIDKFPISRPNLTFSTLTVSNMSPEDSSIYLCSVEGAGYGYTFGSGTRLTVV.